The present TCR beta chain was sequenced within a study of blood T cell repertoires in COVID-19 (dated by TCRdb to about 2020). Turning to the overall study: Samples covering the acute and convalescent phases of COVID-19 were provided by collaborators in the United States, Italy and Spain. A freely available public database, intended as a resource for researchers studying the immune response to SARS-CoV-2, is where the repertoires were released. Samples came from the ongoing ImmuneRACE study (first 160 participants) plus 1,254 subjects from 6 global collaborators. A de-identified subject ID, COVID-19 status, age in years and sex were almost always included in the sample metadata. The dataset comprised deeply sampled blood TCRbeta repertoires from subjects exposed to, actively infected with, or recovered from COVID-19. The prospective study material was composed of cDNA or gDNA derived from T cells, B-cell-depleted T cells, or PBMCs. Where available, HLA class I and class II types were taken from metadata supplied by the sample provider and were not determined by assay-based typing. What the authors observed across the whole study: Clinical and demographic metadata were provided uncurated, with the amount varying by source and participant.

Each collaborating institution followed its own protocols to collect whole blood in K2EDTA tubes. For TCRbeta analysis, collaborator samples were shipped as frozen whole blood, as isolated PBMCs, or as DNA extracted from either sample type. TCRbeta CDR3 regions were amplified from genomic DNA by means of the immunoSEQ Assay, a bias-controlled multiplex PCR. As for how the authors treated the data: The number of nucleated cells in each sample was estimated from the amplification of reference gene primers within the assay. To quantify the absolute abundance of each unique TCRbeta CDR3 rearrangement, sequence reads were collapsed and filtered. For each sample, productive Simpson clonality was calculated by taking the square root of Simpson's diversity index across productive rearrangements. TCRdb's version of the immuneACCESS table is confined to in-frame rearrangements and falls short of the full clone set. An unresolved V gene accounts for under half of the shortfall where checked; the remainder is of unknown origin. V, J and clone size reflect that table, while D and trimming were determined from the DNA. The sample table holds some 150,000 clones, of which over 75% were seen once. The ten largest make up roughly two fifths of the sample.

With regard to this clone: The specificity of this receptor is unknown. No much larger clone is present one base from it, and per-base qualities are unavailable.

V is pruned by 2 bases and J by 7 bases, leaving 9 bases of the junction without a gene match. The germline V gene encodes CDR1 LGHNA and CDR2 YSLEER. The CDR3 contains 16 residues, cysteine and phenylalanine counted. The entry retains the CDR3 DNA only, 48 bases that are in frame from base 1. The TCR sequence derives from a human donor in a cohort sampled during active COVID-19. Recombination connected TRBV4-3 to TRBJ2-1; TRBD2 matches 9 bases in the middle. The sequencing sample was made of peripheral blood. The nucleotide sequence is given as TGCGCCAGCAGCCAAACGGGACTAGCCTCTAAGAATGAGCAGTTCTTC. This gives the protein CASSQTGLASKNEQFF.